A selection of T cell receptor beta chains follows, all from one sample in a study of T cells in Graves' hyperthyroidism and ophthalmopathy. TCRdb reprocessed the multiplex PCR reads via MiXCR and lists one record per CDR3 protein. This sample carries over 650,000 distinct CDR3 sequences, about 45% of them seen once, and the ten largest clones take about 7.2%. The sequenced sample consisted of peripheral blood or thyroid tissue (not recorded which). These receptor sequences come from an adult man with Graves' disease, either hyperthyroidism or ophthalmopathy (not recorded which). CDR3s include the opening cysteine and the closing phenylalanine or tryptophan. The order of the fields is J gene, D gene, clone size, V gene, CDR3 DNA, CDR3 protein. The D gene is left open where the match is weak. Clone sizes are given selectively: once, few, many, or a class where the clone is expanded.

J gene: TRBJ1-6; D gene: NA; clone size: NA; V gene: TRBV11-2; CDR3 DNA: TGTGCCAGCAGCCCCCGAGCGACGGGGAATTCACCCCTCCACTTT; CDR3 protein: CASSPRATGNSPLHF
J gene: TRBJ1-5; D gene: NA; clone size: NA; V gene: TRBV6-1; CDR3 DNA: TGTGCCAGCAGGCAGGGTGTCGGGCCCCAGCATTTT; CDR3 protein: CASRQGVGPQHF
J gene: TRBJ1-4; D gene: NA; clone size: NA; V gene: TRBV5-1; CDR3 DNA: TGCGCCAGCAGCTTGTTCCGCAGCCAGAATGAAAAACTGTTTTTT; CDR3 protein: CASSLFRSQNEKLFF
J gene: TRBJ2-2; D gene: NA; clone size: few; V gene: TRBV9; CDR3 DNA: TGTGCCAGCAGCGTAGGCAAATCGAACACCGGGGAGCTGTTTTTT; CDR3 protein: CASSVGKSNTGELFF
J gene: TRBJ1-1; D gene: TRBD1; clone size: NA; V gene: TRBV10-3; CDR3 DNA: TGTGCCATTAGGGGAGTACGAAGGGACAGGGGGGACACTGAAGCTTTCTTT; CDR3 protein: CAIRGVRRDRGDTEAFF
J gene: TRBJ2-6; D gene: NA; clone size: few; V gene: TRBV10-3; CDR3 DNA: TGTGCCATCTCGGCAGGGGCCAACGTCCTGACTTTC; CDR3 protein: CAISAGANVLTF
J gene: TRBJ2-5; D gene: TRBD1; clone size: NA; V gene: TRBV15; CDR3 DNA: TGTGCCACCAGCAGAGGAGGGGGCCTGGAGCAAGAGACCCAGTACTTC; CDR3 protein: CATSRGGGLEQETQYF
J gene: TRBJ1-5; D gene: TRBD1; clone size: few; V gene: TRBV6-1; CDR3 DNA: TGTGCCAGCAGTGAAGCGCAGGGGGTCCAGCCCCAGCATTTT; CDR3 protein: CASSEAQGVQPQHF
J gene: TRBJ1-1; D gene: NA; clone size: NA; V gene: TRBV3-1; CDR3 DNA: TGTGCCAGCAGCCCGTCGACAGCGAACACTGAAGCTTTCTTT; CDR3 protein: CASSPSTANTEAFF
J gene: TRBJ2-5; D gene: TRBD1; clone size: many; V gene: TRBV7-8; CDR3 DNA: TGTGCCAGCAGCTCACAGGGGTTAGAAGAGACCCAGTACTTC; CDR3 protein: CASSSQGLEETQYF
J gene: TRBJ2-7; D gene: TRBD1; clone size: NA; V gene: TRBV20-1; CDR3 DNA: TGCAGAGAACAGGGGAACTCCTACGAGCAGTACTTC; CDR3 protein: CREQGNSYEQYF
J gene: TRBJ1-1; D gene: TRBD1; clone size: NA; V gene: TRBV12-5; CDR3 DNA: TGTGCCAGCAAACAGGGGGCTCGCTGGACTGAAGCTTTCTTT; CDR3 protein: CASKQGARWTEAFF
J gene: TRBJ2-5; D gene: TRBD1; clone size: many; V gene: TRBV6-6; CDR3 DNA: TGTGCCAGCAGTTACACCGACAGGGACGGGGAGACCCAGTACTTC; CDR3 protein: CASSYTDRDGETQYF
J gene: TRBJ1-6; D gene: TRBD1; clone size: NA; V gene: TRBV20-1; CDR3 DNA: TGCAGTGCTAGGGGGGGACAGGCGAGCTCCTATAATTCACCCCTCCACTTT; CDR3 protein: CSARGGQASSYNSPLHF